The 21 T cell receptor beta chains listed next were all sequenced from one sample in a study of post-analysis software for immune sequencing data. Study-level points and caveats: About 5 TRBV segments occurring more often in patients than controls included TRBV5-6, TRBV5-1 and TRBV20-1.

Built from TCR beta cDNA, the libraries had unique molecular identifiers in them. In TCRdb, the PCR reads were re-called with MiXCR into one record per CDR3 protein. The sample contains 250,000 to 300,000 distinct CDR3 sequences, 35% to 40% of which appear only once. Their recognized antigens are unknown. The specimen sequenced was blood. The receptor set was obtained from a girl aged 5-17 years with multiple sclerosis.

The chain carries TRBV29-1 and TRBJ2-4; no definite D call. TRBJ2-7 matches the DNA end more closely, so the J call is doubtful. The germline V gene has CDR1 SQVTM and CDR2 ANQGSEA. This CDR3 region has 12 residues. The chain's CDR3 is CSVLGGSYEQYF. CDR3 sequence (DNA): TGCAGCGTTTTGGGCGGTTCCTACGAGCAGTACTTC.

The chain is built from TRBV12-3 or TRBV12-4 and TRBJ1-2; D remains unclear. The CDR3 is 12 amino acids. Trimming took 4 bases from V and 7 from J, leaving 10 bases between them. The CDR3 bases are TGTGCCAGCAGTTCCGGCGCAGTTGGCTACACCTTC. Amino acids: CASSSGAVGYTF.

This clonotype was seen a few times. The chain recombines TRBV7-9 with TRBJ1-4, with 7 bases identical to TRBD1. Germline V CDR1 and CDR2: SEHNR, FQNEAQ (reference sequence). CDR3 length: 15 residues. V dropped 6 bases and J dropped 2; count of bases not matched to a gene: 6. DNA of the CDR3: TGTGCCAGCAGTATAGGGACAGTTACTAATGAAAAACTGTTTTTT. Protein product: CASSIGTVTNEKLFF.

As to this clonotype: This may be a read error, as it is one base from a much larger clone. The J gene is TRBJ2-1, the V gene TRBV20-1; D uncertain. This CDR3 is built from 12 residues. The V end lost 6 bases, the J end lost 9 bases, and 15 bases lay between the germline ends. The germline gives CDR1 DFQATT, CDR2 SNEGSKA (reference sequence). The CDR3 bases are TGCAGTGCAGCTTTAGGGTGTGGTGAGCAGTTCTTC. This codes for CSAALGCGEQFF.

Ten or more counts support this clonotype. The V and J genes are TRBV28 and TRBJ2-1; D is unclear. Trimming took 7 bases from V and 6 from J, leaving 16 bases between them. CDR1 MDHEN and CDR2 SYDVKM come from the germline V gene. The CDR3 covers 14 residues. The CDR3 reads CASTPPVIANEQFF. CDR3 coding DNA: TGTGCCAGCACCCCGCCGGTGATCGCCAATGAGCAGTTCTTC.

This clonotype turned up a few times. CDR3 DNA sequence: TGCAGTGCTAAAGCTAACGGGACCGGGGAGACCCAGTACTTC. Its translation is CSAKANGTGETQYF. V usage is TRBV20-1 and J usage is TRBJ2-7; D possibly matches TRBD1 or TRBD2 (5 bases each). The end of the DNA fits TRBJ2-5 better, so the J call may be wrong. CDR1 is DFQATT and CDR2 is SNEGSKA in the germline V gene (reference sequence). The CDR3 is 14 amino acids.

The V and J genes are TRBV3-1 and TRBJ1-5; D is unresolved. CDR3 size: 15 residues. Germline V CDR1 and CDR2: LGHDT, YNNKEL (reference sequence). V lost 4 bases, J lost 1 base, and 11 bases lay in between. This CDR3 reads CASSPDGESNQPQHF. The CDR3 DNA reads TGTGCCAGCAGCCCAGACGGGGAGAGCAATCAGCCCCAGCATTTT.

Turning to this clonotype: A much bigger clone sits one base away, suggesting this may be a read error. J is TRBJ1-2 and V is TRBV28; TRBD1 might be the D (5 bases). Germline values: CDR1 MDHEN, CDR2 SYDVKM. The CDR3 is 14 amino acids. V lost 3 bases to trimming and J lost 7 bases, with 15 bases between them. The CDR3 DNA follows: TGTGCCAGCAGTTTTCCCCCGGCAGGGAGTGGCTACACCTTC. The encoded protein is CASSFPPAGSGYTF.

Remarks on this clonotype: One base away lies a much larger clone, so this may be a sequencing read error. CDR3 in DNA: TGCAGTGCCGTGGGGGCAGCCGGAGAAACTAATGAAAAACTGTTTTTT. This encodes CSAVGAAGETNEKLFF. V and J are TRBV20-1 and TRBJ1-4; a weak D match, TRBD1 (6 bases). CDR3 length equals 16 residues. V was trimmed by 6 bases and J by 1 base, leaving 18 bases between them. Germline V gene sequence: CDR1 DFQATT, CDR2 SNEGSKA (reference sequence).

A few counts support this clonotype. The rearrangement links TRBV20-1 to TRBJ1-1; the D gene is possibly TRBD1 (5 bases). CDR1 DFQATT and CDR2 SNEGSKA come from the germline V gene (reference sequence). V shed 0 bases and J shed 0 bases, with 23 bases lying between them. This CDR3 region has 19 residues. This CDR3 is CSARDSFFRDGNMNTEAFF. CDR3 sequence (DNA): TGCAGTGCTAGAGATAGTTTCTTCCGGGACGGGAACATGAACACTGAAGCTTTCTTT.

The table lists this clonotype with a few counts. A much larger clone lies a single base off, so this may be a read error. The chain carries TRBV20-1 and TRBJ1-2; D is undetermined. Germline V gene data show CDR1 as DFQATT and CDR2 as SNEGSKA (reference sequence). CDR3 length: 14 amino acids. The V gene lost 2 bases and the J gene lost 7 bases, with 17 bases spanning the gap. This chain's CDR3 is CSARSPTGSGGYTF. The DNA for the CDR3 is TGCAGTGCTAGATCCCCCACCGGTAGCGGTGGCTACACCTTC.

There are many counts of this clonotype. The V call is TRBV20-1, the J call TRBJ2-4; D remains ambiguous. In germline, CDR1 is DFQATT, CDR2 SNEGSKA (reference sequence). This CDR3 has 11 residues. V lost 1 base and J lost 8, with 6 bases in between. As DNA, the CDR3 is TGCAGTGCTAGAGCTGGGGACATTCAGTACTTC. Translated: CSARAGDIQYF.

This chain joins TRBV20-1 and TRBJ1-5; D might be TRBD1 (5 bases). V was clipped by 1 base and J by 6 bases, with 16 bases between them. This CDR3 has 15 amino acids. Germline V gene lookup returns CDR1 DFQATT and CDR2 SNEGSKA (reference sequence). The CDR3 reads CSARAAEHGGQPQHF. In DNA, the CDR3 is TGCAGTGCTAGAGCGGCGGAACACGGGGGTCAGCCCCAGCATTTT.

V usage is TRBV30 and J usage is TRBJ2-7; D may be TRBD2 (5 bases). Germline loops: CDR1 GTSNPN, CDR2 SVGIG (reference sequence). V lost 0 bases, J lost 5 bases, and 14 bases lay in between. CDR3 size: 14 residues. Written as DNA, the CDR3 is TGTGCCTGGAGTGTAACTTTATCCGGGAACGAGCAGTACTTC. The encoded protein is CAWSVTLSGNEQYF.

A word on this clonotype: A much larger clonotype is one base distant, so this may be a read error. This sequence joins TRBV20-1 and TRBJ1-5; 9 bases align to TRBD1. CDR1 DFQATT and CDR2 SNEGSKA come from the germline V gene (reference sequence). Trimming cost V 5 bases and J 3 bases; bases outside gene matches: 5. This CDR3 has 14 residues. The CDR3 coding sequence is TGCAGTGCTGGGGGACAGGGCCACAATCAGCCCCAGCATTTT. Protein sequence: CSAGGQGHNQPQHF.

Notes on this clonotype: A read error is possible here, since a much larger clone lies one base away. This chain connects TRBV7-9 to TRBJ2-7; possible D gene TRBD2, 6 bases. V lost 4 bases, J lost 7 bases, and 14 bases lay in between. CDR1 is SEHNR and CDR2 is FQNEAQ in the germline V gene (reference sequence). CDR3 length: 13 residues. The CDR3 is CASSSMGRSEQYF. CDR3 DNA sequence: TGTGCCAGCAGCTCCATGGGGAGGAGTGAGCAGTACTTC.

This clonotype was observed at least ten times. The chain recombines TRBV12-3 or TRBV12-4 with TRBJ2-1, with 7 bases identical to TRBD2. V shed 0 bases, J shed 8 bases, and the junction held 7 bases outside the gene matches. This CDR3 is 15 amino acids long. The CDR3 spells CASSLAAGVGHEQFF. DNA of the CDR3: TGTGCCAGCAGTTTAGCGGCGGGGGTGGGTCATGAGCAGTTCTTC.

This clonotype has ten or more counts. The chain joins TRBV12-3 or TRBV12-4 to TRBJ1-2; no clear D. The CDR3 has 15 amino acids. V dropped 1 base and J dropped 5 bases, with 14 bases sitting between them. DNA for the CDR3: TGTGCCAGCAGTTTAGGTACGGGGAGAGGATATGGCTACACCTTC. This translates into CASSLGTGRGYGYTF.

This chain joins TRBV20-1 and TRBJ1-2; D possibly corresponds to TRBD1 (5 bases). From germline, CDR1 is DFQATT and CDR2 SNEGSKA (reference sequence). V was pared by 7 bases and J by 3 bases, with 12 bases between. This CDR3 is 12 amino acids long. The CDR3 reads CSGWTPDYGYTF. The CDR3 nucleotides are TGCAGTGGGTGGACACCAGACTATGGCTACACCTTC.

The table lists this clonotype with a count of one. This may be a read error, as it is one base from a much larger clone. Here the CDR3 DNA reads TGTGCCAGCAGCAATAGGGCCAAAGACGGCTATGGCCACACCTTC. Its translation: CASSNRAKDGYGHTF. The chain recombines TRBV7-2 with TRBJ1-2; D is ambiguous. The CDR3 is 15 residues long. The germline CDR1 and CDR2 sequences are SGHTA and FQGNSA.

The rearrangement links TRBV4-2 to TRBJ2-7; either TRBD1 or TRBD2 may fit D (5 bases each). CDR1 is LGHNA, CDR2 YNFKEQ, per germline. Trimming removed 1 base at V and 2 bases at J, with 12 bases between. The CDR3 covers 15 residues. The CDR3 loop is CASSQVGETPYEQYF. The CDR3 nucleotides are TGTGCCAGCAGCCAAGTAGGGGAGACACCCTACGAGCAGTACTTC.